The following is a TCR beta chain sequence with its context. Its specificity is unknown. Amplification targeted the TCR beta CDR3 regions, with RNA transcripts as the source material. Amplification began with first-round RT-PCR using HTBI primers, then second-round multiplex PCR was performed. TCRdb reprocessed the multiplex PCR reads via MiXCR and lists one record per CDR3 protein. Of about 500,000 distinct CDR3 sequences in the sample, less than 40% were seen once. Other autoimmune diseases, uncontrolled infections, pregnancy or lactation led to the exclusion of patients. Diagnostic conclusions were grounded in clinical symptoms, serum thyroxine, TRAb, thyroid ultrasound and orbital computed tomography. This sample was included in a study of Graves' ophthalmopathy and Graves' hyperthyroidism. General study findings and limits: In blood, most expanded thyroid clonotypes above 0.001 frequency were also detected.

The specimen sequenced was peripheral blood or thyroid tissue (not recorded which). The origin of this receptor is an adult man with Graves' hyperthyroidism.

The CDR3 loop reads CASSLGGLAGPEQFF. CDR3 nucleotide sequence: TGCGCCAGCAGCTTGGGAGGACTCGCGGGCCCCGAGCAGTTCTTC. The rearrangement joins TRBV5-1 to TRBJ2-7; D is perhaps TRBD2 (5 bases). The J call may be in error: the DNA end matches TRBJ2-1 better. Germline-derived CDR1 and CDR2 are SGHRS and YFSETQ. The CDR3 loop spans 15 amino acids.